The 25 T cell receptor beta chains reported below all come from one sample, sequenced in a study of blood T cell repertoires in COVID-19. Here immunoSEQ multiplex PCR was the method, and the copy in TCRdb shows in-frame clones only, minus some. The sample lists about 150,000 clones; around 81% were seen once. Sequenced input: peripheral blood. These receptors were taken from a man aged 55 to 70 with active or convalescent COVID-19.

The chain links TRBV11-2 to TRBJ2-2, with a tentative D call TRBD1 (8 bases). The germline V and J ends were trimmed by 7 bases and 5 bases, with 20 bases remaining between them. The CDR3 is 16 amino acids. The germline CDR1 and CDR2 sequences are SGHAT and FQNNGV. The CDR3 is CASTHRGGGRTGELFF. CDR3 nucleotide sequence: TGTGCCAGCACCCACAGGGGGGGAGGAAGGACCGGGGAGCTGTTTTTT.

The chain uses TRBV6-1 and TRBJ1-1; D gene ambiguous. CDR3 length equals 14 residues. V was pared by 0 bases and J by 1 base, with 6 bases between. Germline V gene sequence: CDR1 MNHNS, CDR2 SASEGT. The CDR3: CASSEAPGNTEAFF. The DNA for the CDR3 is TGTGCCAGCAGTGAAGCGCCAGGGAACACTGAAGCTTTCTTT.

The V gene is TRBV6-5, the J gene TRBJ2-7; 10 nucleotides align to TRBD2. V lost 0 bases to trimming and J lost 5 bases; unmatched junction nucleotides: 7. The V gene's germline CDR1 is MNHEY and CDR2 SVGAGI. This CDR3 is 16 amino acids long. The DNA of the CDR3 is TGTGCCAGCAGTTACTCTCCTAGCGGGAGTGTCAACGAGCAGTACTTC. Translation: CASSYSPSGSVNEQYF.

The CDR3 DNA reads as TGCAGCGTCCGAGAGGACAGGAATCAGCCCCAGCATTTT. It specifies CSVREDRNQPQHF. The chain combines TRBV29-1 with TRBJ1-5; 7 nucleotides line up with TRBD1. CDR3 length: 13 residues. The V gene's germline CDR1 is SQVTM and CDR2 ANQGSEA. With 6 bases clipped from V and 4 bases from J, the junction kept 6 bases outside the gene matches.

This chain joins TRBV5-4 and TRBJ2-3, with TRBD2 identical over 10 bases. V was clipped by 2 bases and J by 1 base; unmatched bases: 10. The CDR3 loop spans 18 amino acids. Germline CDR1 and CDR2: SGHNT and YYREEE (reference sequence). As DNA, the CDR3 is TGTGCCAGCAGCTTCTTGGGGAGCGGGGGGGGAGGCACAGATACGCAGTATTTT. This translates into CASSFLGSGGGGTDTQYF.

The V and J genes are TRBV6-5 and TRBJ1-5; tentatively, D is TRBD1 (5 bases). The CDR3 length is 14 residues. V lost 6 bases and J 5 bases, leaving 14 bases between the germline ends. Germline V lookup: CDR1 MNHEY, CDR2 SVGAGI. The CDR3 DNA follows: TGTGCCAGCAGCGCAGGGTACGGAGATCAGCCCCAGCATTTT. Its protein is CASSAGYGDQPQHF.

The chain recombines TRBV4-1 with TRBJ1-5; D is uncertain. The V and J ends lost 1 base and 7 bases respectively, with 8 bases between them. The CDR3 totals 13 residues. The germline CDR1 and CDR2 sequences are MGHRA and YSYEKL. The CDR3 region has the DNA TGCGCCAGCAGCCAAGTTTCGTTCCAGCCCCAGCATTTT. Translation gives CASSQVSFQPQHF.

The chain has TRBV11-1 and TRBJ2-5; 10 bases agree with TRBD2. Unmatched junction bases numbered 9, after V lost 6 bases and J lost 5 bases. Germline CDR1 SGHAT, CDR2 FQDESV (reference sequence). The CDR3 extends over 15 amino acids. The CDR3 DNA reads as TGTGCCAGCAGTCGACAAAGCGGGAGGGGTGAGACCCAGTACTTC. This codes for CASSRQSGRGETQYF.

The V and J genes are TRBV28 and TRBJ2-1, with a possible D match to TRBD1 (6 bases). The CDR3 consists of 15 residues. Germline loops: CDR1 MDHEN, CDR2 SYDVKM. V was clipped by 6 bases and J by 8 bases, with 20 bases between them. CDR3 residues: CASSTAGESRDEQFF. The CDR3 DNA is TGTGCCAGCAGCACAGCAGGGGAGTCTAGGGATGAGCAGTTCTTC.

The chain couples TRBV20-1 to TRBJ1-2; D perhaps matches TRBD1 (5 bases). The CDR3 has 10 amino acids. Germline-derived CDR1 and CDR2 are DFQATT and SNEGSKA (reference sequence). V was clipped by 6 bases and J by 4 bases, with 6 bases between them. CDR3: CSARVYGYTF. CDR3 DNA: TGCAGTGCCAGGGTCTATGGCTACACCTTC.

The chain combines TRBV12-3 or TRBV12-4 with TRBJ1-2; D not resolved. Trimming pared 3 bases from V and 8 bases from J, leaving 13 bases between. This CDR3 spans 13 amino acids. Here the CDR3 reads CASSLAGLGGYTF. The CDR3 region has the DNA TGTGCCAGCAGTTTGGCGGGCCTTGGGGGCTACACCTTC.

Many counts were recorded for this clone. The chain carries TRBV5-1 and TRBJ2-2; 11 bases fit TRBD2. This CDR3 has 18 residues. Germline V lookup: CDR1 SGHRS, CDR2 YFSETQ. V dropped 3 bases and J dropped 6; count of bases not matched to a gene: 13. The CDR3 coding sequence is TGCGCCAGCAGCTCCCCGACTAGCGGGAAATGGGGTGCCGGGGAGCTGTTTTTT. Translating gives CASSSPTSGKWGAGELFF.

This clone was recorded a few times. The chain joins TRBV2 to TRBJ1-3, with D unresolved. CDR1 is SNHLY and CDR2 is FYNNEI in the germline V gene. The CDR3 loop spans 14 amino acids. Trimming took off 5 bases at V and 0 bases at J, with 8 bases between the two ends. The CDR3 DNA sequence: TGTGCCAGCAGTCAGTCTCCCTCTGGAAACACCATATATTTT. Its translation is CASSQSPSGNTIYF.

The rearrangement uses TRBV28 and TRBJ1-5; D ambiguous. Trimming pared 7 bases from V and 5 bases from J, leaving 9 bases between. CDR3 length equals 12 residues. CDR1 is MDHEN, CDR2 SYDVKM, per germline. The CDR3 here is CASTSSDQPQHF. CDR3 nucleotide sequence: TGTGCCAGCACCTCAAGCGATCAGCCCCAGCATTTT.

The CDR3 loop reads CSASGTGPYEQYF. CDR3 sequence (DNA): TGCAGCGCCTCCGGGACAGGGCCGTACGAGCAGTACTTC. The V call is TRBV29-1, the J call TRBJ2-7, with TRBD1 matching 9 bases. The CDR3 is 13 amino acids. The V segment lost 7 bases and the J segment 4 bases; nucleotides outside the gene matches: 8. Germline V gene sequence: CDR1 SQVTM, CDR2 ANQGSEA.

This chain joins TRBV7-9 and TRBJ2-7; TRBD1 might be the D (6 bases). CDR3 length: 14 residues. V lost 2 bases and J 5 bases, leaving 13 bases between the germline ends. CDR1 and CDR2 from the germline V gene are SEHNR and FQNEAQ (reference sequence). In DNA, the CDR3 is TGTGCCAGCAGCTTAACTAGAGCAGGGGACGAGCAGTACTTC. Protein: CASSLTRAGDEQYF.

The chain has TRBV5-6 and TRBJ1-1; D gene unclear. Germline CDR1 SGHDT, CDR2 YYEEEE. The V gene lost 5 bases and the J gene lost 1 base, with 15 bases spanning the gap. The CDR3 extends over 15 amino acids. In DNA form, the CDR3 reads TGTGCCAGCAGATTGTCGTTAATCTCGAACACTGAAGCTTTCTTT. It encodes CASRLSLISNTEAFF.

The chain carries TRBV7-2 and TRBJ2-5; possibly TRBD2 for D (6 bases). Germline loops: CDR1 SGHTA, CDR2 FQGNSA. Trimming shortened V by 5 bases and J by 10 bases, and 23 bases separated the two germline ends. This CDR3 is 15 amino acids long. Written as DNA, the CDR3 is TGTGCCAGCAGCGGTTGGGCGGGGACCCCGGGGGACCAGTACTTC. Protein product: CASSGWAGTPGDQYF.

The CDR3 loop reads CAISRDSTGEQFF. For the CDR3, the DNA is TGTGCCATCAGTCGGGACTCCACAGGTGAGCAGTTCTTC. The chain uses TRBV10-3 and TRBJ2-1; tentative D call: TRBD2 (6 bases). V gave up 5 bases and J gave up 9 bases, with 14 bases separating them. This CDR3 has 13 amino acids. Looked up from germline, CDR1 is ENHRY and CDR2 is SYGVKD.

The chain combines TRBV21-1 with TRBJ2-2; the D call in the table, TRBD2, was not verified against the DNA. TRBV21-1 counts as a pseudogene. CDR3 length equals 16 residues. The CDR3 DNA reads as TGTGCCAGCAGCAAATTCACTAGCTCGAACACCGGGGAGCTGTTTTTT. Its protein is CASSKFTSSNTGELFF.

The CDR3 nucleotides read TGTGCCAGCAGTGTTCGACAGGGGGTCACTGAAGCTTTCTTT. Translation gives CASSVRQGVTEAFF. The gene calls are TRBV28 and TRBJ1-1; TRBD1 matches 9 bases. With V trimmed by 5 bases and J by 4 bases, 5 bases remained unmatched. Germline lookup yields CDR1 MDHEN and CDR2 SYDVKM. The CDR3 runs 14 residues.

This chain links TRBV24-1 with TRBJ1-2, with a weak D call TRBD1 (6 bases). The CDR3 totals 14 residues. The germline CDR1 and CDR2 sequences are KGHDR and SFDVKD. The ends were cut back, 3 bases at V and 5 bases at J, with 12 bases in the middle. Here the CDR3 DNA reads TGTGCCACCAGTGATGGAATGGGGGCTTATGGCTACACCTTC. It specifies CATSDGMGAYGYTF.

DNA for the CDR3: TGTGCCAGCAGCTTAAACACCTTGGATTCACCCCTCCACTTT. Its protein product is CASSLNTLDSPLHF. The chain is built from TRBV7-3 and TRBJ1-6; D unresolved. CDR1 is SGHTA, CDR2 FQGTGA, per germline. V gave up 1 base and J gave up 8 bases, with 9 bases separating them. This CDR3 region has 14 residues.

This sequence joins TRBV19 and TRBJ1-1; maybe TRBD1 (6 bases). CDR3 length: 13 amino acids. Germline-derived CDR1 and CDR2 are LNHDA and SQIVND (reference sequence). Trimming took off 6 bases at V and 3 bases at J, with 11 bases between the two ends. CDR3 region: CASRLNRDTEAFF. The CDR3, as DNA: TGTGCCAGTAGACTAAACAGGGACACTGAAGCTTTCTTT.

V usage is TRBV5-1 and J usage is TRBJ2-7, with 11 bases fitting TRBD2. The ends lost 1 base at V and 0 bases at J; junction bases unmatched: 15. Germline V gene lookup returns CDR1 SGHRS and CDR2 YFSETQ. The length of the CDR3 is 20 residues. CDR3 amino acids: CASSLSTPGLAAHSSYEQYF. CDR3 bases: TGCGCCAGCAGCTTGTCCACGCCGGGACTAGCGGCCCATAGCTCCTACGAGCAGTACTTC.